The clone carrying this T cell receptor (beta chain) showed up just once. This entry is derived from a study of blood T cell repertoires in COVID-19. V shed 3 bases and J shed 3 bases, with 15 bases lying between them. CDR3 length: 15 amino acids. Germline CDR1 reads SEHNR; CDR2 reads FQNEAQ (reference sequence). Some clones are missing from TCRdb's copy, which holds only in-frame ones; the method was immunoSEQ multiplex PCR. The sample lists roughly 91,000 clones; 70% to 85% were seen once. The source material was peripheral blood. The rearrangement uses TRBV7-9 and TRBJ2-7; possibly TRBD1 for D (6 bases). The receptor comes from a man between 65 and 85 years old with acute or convalescent COVID-19. This CDR3 is CASSFDRLGSYEQYF. The CDR3 nucleotides are TGTGCCAGCAGCTTCGACAGGTTGGGGAGCTACGAGCAGTACTTC.